This TCR beta chain was identified in a study of graft-versus-host responses after intestinal transplantation (dated by TCRdb to 2020 to 2023). About the full investigation: The transplants that recipients received were multivisceral, liver-intestinal, or isolated intestinal. A peak of at least 4% donor T cells among recipient peripheral blood mononuclear cells was the definition used for donor T cell macrochimerism. Anti-thymocyte globulin induction was given to all recipients, followed by maintenance tacrolimus and steroids for roughly 3 years. A cohort of about 25 intestinal transplant recipients, including one retransplant, was enrolled, and 3 patients lacking pretransplant specimens were excluded. Graft-versus-host and host-versus-graft alloreactive T cell clones were tracked in the graft, circulation and bone marrow after intestinal transplantation using bulk TCR-beta CDR3 sequencing. Alloreactive clones were identified by sequencing pre-transplant mixed lymphocyte reaction products and comparing these products with unstimulated pre-transplant donor and recipient T cells. Samples from a few later patients were sequenced in-house on an Illumina MiSeq with MiXCR processing rather than by the commercial service.

The method behind the library was the immunoSEQ multiplex PCR assay. For most patients, genomic DNA was isolated with the Qiagen DNeasy Blood and Tissue Kit and shipped frozen to Adaptive Biotechnologies for TCR sequencing. High-throughput TCR-beta CDR3 sequencing of genomic DNA from most patients was performed by Adaptive Biotechnologies. The authors' analysis ran thus. TCR sequencing data were retrieved from Adaptive's ImmunoSEQ software for 15 to 20 patients, whereas three other patients were processed with MiXCR and VDJtools. To correct CD4 versus CD8 sorting errors, any sequence found in both subsets at a frequency ratio below 5:1 was removed. CDR3 nucleotide sequences shared between donor and recipient were removed because the origin of such sequences could not be assigned. To be classed as alloreactive, a clone needed at least 2-fold expansion over unstimulated cells and a minimum CFSE-low frequency of 0.002% (template counts) or 0.001% (read counts). Clones detected in sequenced pre-transplant spleen, lymph node, or MLR CFSE-low populations of the donor or recipient were defined as mappable. The cumulative frequency of alloreactive clones was calculated as a percentage of all sequences, weighted by copy number. The table comes from immuneACCESS by way of TCRdb, which keeps in-frame sequences with V and J called. Part of the clones is missing from these tables; in studies checked, under half for an unresolved V gene and the rest for unknown reasons. The DNA gave D and trimming, while V, J and clone size come from that table. This sample has over 100,000 clones in its table, and approximately 92% of those were observed once. Around 0.12% of the sample is held by the ten biggest clonotypes.

Regarding this clone: Which antigen it targets is not known. One base away there is no much larger clone; base qualities are not given.

Per the publication, the time point label means: cells obtained before transplantation from donor or recipient. CD3+CD4+ and CD3+CD8+ populations were FACS-sorted from unstimulated pre-transplant donor and recipient cells taken from spleen or lymph nodes. The germline V gene encodes CDR1 SGHNT and CDR2 YENEEA. Trimming at the junction amounts to 1 base on V and 6 bases on J, and the germline ends lie 10 bases apart. From cysteine to phenylalanine, the CDR3 is 13 amino acids long. The sequence is cut down to CDR3 DNA, 39 bases in frame from base 1. Overall study outcomes, separate from this receptor: GvH clones were detected in recipient bone marrow, and some of these GvH clones were observed earlier in ileal mucosa or blood, consistent with an intestinal mucosal origin. Patients with donor T cell macrochimerism had high GvH to HvG T cell clonal ratios in their allografts. Early after transplant, peak levels of circulating GvH clones were found to be associated with declines in HvG clones. The conclusions were limited by the relatively low number and heterogeneity of the intestinal transplant patients.

This TCR derives from a human donor who received an intestinal transplant. Recombination joined TRBV11-3 with TRBJ2-7, with TRBD1 perhaps the D gene, on 6 matching bases. The material sequenced was unstimulated CD4+ T cells sorted from spleen or lymph node cells, taken before intestinal transplant. The DNA sequence is as follows: TGTGCCAGCAGCTTAGCCGGGACATCCGAGCAGTACTTC. Translated, it reads CASSLAGTSEQYF.